This TCR beta chain was retrieved from a study of control samples from healthy donors and cancer patients. Some clones are missing from TCRdb's copy, which holds only in-frame ones; the method was immunoSEQ multiplex PCR. The sample carries around 97,000 clones, around 89% recorded once. The germline V gene encodes CDR1 SGHRS and CDR2 YFSETQ. V lost 2 bases, J lost 2 bases, and 10 bases lay in between. This CDR3 has 14 residues. The chain combines TRBV5-1 with TRBJ2-5; D gene uncertain. Source material: PBMCs. The source of this sequence is a man aged 55-75 years with lung cancer. CDR3: CASSFSSTQETQYF. The CDR3 nucleotides are TGCGCCAGCAGCTTTAGCAGTACACAAGAGACCCAGTACTTC.